These T cell receptor beta chains were read from a single sample in a study of PD-1 blockade in classical Hodgkin lymphoma. Sequenced by immunoSEQ multiplex PCR; TCRdb stores in-frame clones only, minus some. The repertoire has about 94,000 clones, nearly 90% of them found once; the top ten carry around 11%. Sequenced here: peripheral blood mononuclear cells (PBMCs), sampled before the second cycle of nivolumab. Every receptor here comes from a human donor with classical Hodgkin lymphoma. The CDR3 runs from the conserved cysteine through the conserved F or W. A D gene is named only where the DNA matches it firmly. Clone size is not always given. Where it is, it says once, few, many or a class for expanded clones.

v_gene: TRBV18; d_gene: NA; len: 14; j_gene: TRBJ1-4; abundance: NA; CDR3aa: CASSTGTVNEKLFF; CDR3nt: TGTGCCAGCTCCACTGGGACTGTGAATGAAAAACTGTTTTTT
v_gene: TRBV5-6; d_gene: NA; len: 17; j_gene: TRBJ2-2; abundance: NA; CDR3aa: CASSLPATQFFGGELFF; CDR3nt: TGTGCCAGCAGCTTGCCTGCTACCCAATTCTTTGGCGGGGAGCTGTTTTTT
v_gene: TRBV6-1; d_gene: NA; len: 14; j_gene: TRBJ2-1; abundance: NA; CDR3aa: CASSVGGSYNEQFF; CDR3nt: TGTGCCAGCAGTGTGGGGGGTTCATACAATGAGCAGTTCTTC
v_gene: TRBV28; d_gene: TRBD2; len: 17; j_gene: TRBJ2-7; abundance: NA; CDR3aa: CASSLDGAGGPGYEQYF; CDR3nt: TGTGCCAGCAGTTTGGATGGGGCGGGAGGGCCTGGGTACGAGCAGTACTTC
v_gene: TRBV18; d_gene: NA; len: 14; j_gene: TRBJ2-7; abundance: NA; CDR3aa: CASSPRDTLKEQYF; CDR3nt: TGTGCCAGCTCACCACGGGACACCCTGAAGGAGCAGTACTTC
v_gene: TRBV5-6; d_gene: NA; len: 14; j_gene: TRBJ2-1; abundance: once; CDR3aa: CASSLLGGPNEQFF; CDR3nt: TGTGCCAGCAGCTTGTTGGGGGGCCCTAATGAGCAGTTCTTC
v_gene: TRBV28; d_gene: NA; len: 12; j_gene: TRBJ1-5; abundance: NA; CDR3aa: CASSSGYQPQHF; CDR3nt: TGTGCCAGCAGTTCGGGATATCAGCCCCAGCATTTT
v_gene: TRBV28; d_gene: TRBD2; len: 18; j_gene: TRBJ2-7; abundance: NA; CDR3aa: CASSFDLLTSGTTYEQYF; CDR3nt: TGTGCCAGCAGTTTTGACCTACTGACTAGCGGGACCACCTACGAGCAGTACTTC
v_gene: TRBV2; d_gene: NA; len: 12; j_gene: TRBJ2-3; abundance: NA; CDR3aa: CASREDTFTQYF; CDR3nt: TGTGCCAGCAGGGAAGACACCTTTACGCAGTATTTT
v_gene: TRBV10-3; d_gene: NA; len: 15; j_gene: TRBJ2-3; abundance: NA; CDR3aa: CAISETRGATDTQYF; CDR3nt: TGTGCCATCAGTGAGACCCGGGGGGCCACAGATACGCAGTATTTT
v_gene: TRBV29-1; d_gene: NA; len: 13; j_gene: TRBJ2-2; abundance: NA; CDR3aa: CSVGEGVGGELFF; CDR3nt: TGCAGCGTTGGGGAAGGGGTTGGCGGGGAGCTGTTTTTT
v_gene: TRBV6-5; d_gene: NA; len: 15; j_gene: TRBJ1-1; abundance: NA; CDR3aa: CASSYRPGGPGEAFF; CDR3nt: TGTGCCAGCAGTTACCGTCCTGGAGGGCCTGGTGAAGCTTTCTTT
v_gene: TRBV30; d_gene: NA; len: 16; j_gene: TRBJ1-1; abundance: NA; CDR3aa: CAWSPKGGVENTEAFF; CDR3nt: TGTGCCTGGAGTCCTAAGGGGGGCGTGGAGAACACTGAAGCTTTCTTT
v_gene: TRBV4-1; d_gene: TRBD1; len: 16; j_gene: TRBJ2-7; abundance: NA; CDR3aa: CASSQGRQGYLDEQYF; CDR3nt: TGCGCCAGCAGCCAAGGGCGACAGGGGTATTTGGACGAGCAGTACTTC
v_gene: TRBV28; d_gene: NA; len: 15; j_gene: TRBJ2-7; abundance: once; CDR3aa: CASSAVWTVNYEQYF; CDR3nt: TGTGCCAGCAGCGCGGTGTGGACAGTAAATTACGAGCAGTACTTC
v_gene: TRBV7-9; d_gene: NA; len: 13; j_gene: TRBJ2-7; abundance: NA; CDR3aa: CASSLDVGYEQYF; CDR3nt: TGTGCCAGCAGCTTAGACGTCGGCTACGAGCAGTACTTC
v_gene: TRBV7-9; d_gene: NA; len: 14; j_gene: TRBJ2-7; abundance: NA; CDR3aa: CASSSVLRFDEQYF; CDR3nt: TGTGCCAGCAGCTCAGTCCTTAGGTTCGACGAGCAGTACTTC
v_gene: TRBV5-6; d_gene: TRBD2; len: 16; j_gene: TRBJ2-3; abundance: NA; CDR3aa: CASSSETSDYTDTQYF; CDR3nt: TGTGCCAGCAGCTCCGAGACTAGCGATTACACAGATACGCAGTATTTT
v_gene: TRBV6-5; d_gene: NA; len: 14; j_gene: TRBJ2-1; abundance: NA; CDR3aa: CASSYVTSYNEQFF; CDR3nt: TGTGCCAGCAGTTACGTTACTAGCTACAATGAGCAGTTCTTC
v_gene: TRBV10-3; d_gene: TRBD2; len: 16; j_gene: TRBJ2-1; abundance: NA; CDR3aa: CAISTTSGGPGHEQFF; CDR3nt: TGTGCCATCAGTACGACTAGCGGGGGCCCAGGGCATGAGCAGTTCTTC
v_gene: TRBV2; d_gene: TRBD2; len: 14; j_gene: TRBJ2-2; abundance: NA; CDR3aa: CASTDGGAPGELFF; CDR3nt: TGTGCCAGCACCGACGGGGGGGCCCCCGGGGAGCTGTTTTTT
v_gene: TRBV27; d_gene: NA; len: 13; j_gene: TRBJ2-1; abundance: NA; CDR3aa: CASSEQGGYEQFF; CDR3nt: TGTGCCAGCAGTGAACAGGGAGGGTATGAGCAGTTCTTC
v_gene: TRBV11-2; d_gene: TRBD1; len: 16; j_gene: TRBJ2-1; abundance: NA; CDR3aa: CASSRLEGAGYNEQFF; CDR3nt: TGTGCCAGCAGCCGATTAGAGGGGGCCGGATACAATGAGCAGTTCTTC
v_gene: TRBV4-1; d_gene: NA; len: 14; j_gene: TRBJ2-7; abundance: NA; CDR3aa: CASSQGPLSYEQYF; CDR3nt: TGCGCCAGCAGCCAAGGCCCCCTCTCCTACGAGCAGTACTTC
v_gene: TRBV5-4; d_gene: TRBD1; len: 20; j_gene: TRBJ1-4; abundance: once; CDR3aa: CASSLEPRTGARDTNEKLFF; CDR3nt: TGTGCCAGCAGCTTGGAGCCGCGGACAGGGGCCAGAGACACTAATGAAAAACTGTTTTTT
v_gene: TRBV27; d_gene: NA; len: 14; j_gene: TRBJ1-2; abundance: NA; CDR3aa: CASSFREGTDGYTF; CDR3nt: TGTGCCAGCAGTTTTCGGGAAGGGACGGATGGCTACACCTTC
v_gene: TRBV19; d_gene: NA; len: 16; j_gene: TRBJ1-5; abundance: NA; CDR3aa: CASSRNAPTRNQPQHF; CDR3nt: TGTGCCAGTAGTAGGAATGCTCCGACCCGCAATCAGCCCCAGCATTTT
v_gene: TRBV6-1; d_gene: NA; len: 14; j_gene: TRBJ2-1; abundance: few; CDR3aa: CASSEVLGANEQFF; CDR3nt: TGTGCCAGCAGTGAAGTACTGGGGGCGAATGAGCAGTTCTTC
v_gene: TRBV9; d_gene: NA; len: 13; j_gene: TRBJ2-1; abundance: NA; CDR3aa: CASSDTGFNEQFF; CDR3nt: TGTGCCAGCAGTGATACTGGGTTCAATGAGCAGTTCTTC
v_gene: TRBV5-1; d_gene: NA; len: 15; j_gene: TRBJ2-3; abundance: NA; CDR3aa: CASSLAVGGPDTQYF; CDR3nt: TGCGCCAGCAGCTTGGCCGTAGGCGGGCCAGATACGCAGTATTTT
v_gene: TRBV5-1; d_gene: NA; len: 14; j_gene: TRBJ2-5; abundance: NA; CDR3aa: CASSLDILEETQYF; CDR3nt: TGCGCCAGCAGCTTGGACATTCTGGAAGAGACCCAGTACTTC
v_gene: TRBV11-2; d_gene: NA; len: 16; j_gene: TRBJ2-7; abundance: NA; CDR3aa: CASSPLDGQGAHEQYF; CDR3nt: TGTGCCAGCAGCCCCCTAGACGGGCAGGGAGCCCACGAGCAGTACTTC
v_gene: TRBV5-4; d_gene: NA; len: 13; j_gene: TRBJ2-5; abundance: NA; CDR3aa: CASSRPRQETQYF; CDR3nt: TGTGCCAGCAGCCGGCCCAGGCAAGAGACCCAGTACTTC
v_gene: TRBV28; d_gene: NA; len: 15; j_gene: TRBJ2-7; abundance: NA; CDR3aa: CASSPDTDASYEQYF; CDR3nt: TGTGCCAGCTCCCCGGACACGGATGCCTCCTACGAGCAGTACTTC
v_gene: TRBV6-5; d_gene: NA; len: 14; j_gene: TRBJ2-7; abundance: NA; CDR3aa: CASSYGQESHEQYF; CDR3nt: TGTGCCAGCAGTTACGGGCAGGAGAGCCACGAGCAGTACTTC
v_gene: TRBV19; d_gene: NA; len: 12; j_gene: TRBJ2-2; abundance: NA; CDR3aa: CASSILIGELFF; CDR3nt: TGTGCCAGTAGTATCTTAATCGGGGAGCTGTTTTTT
v_gene: TRBV25-1; d_gene: NA; len: 18; j_gene: TRBJ2-3; abundance: once; CDR3aa: CASSEYDWRGASIDTQYF; CDR3nt: TGTGCCAGCAGTGAATATGATTGGAGGGGGGCCTCTATAGATACGCAGTATTTT
v_gene: TRBV7-8; d_gene: NA; len: 13; j_gene: TRBJ2-3; abundance: NA; CDR3aa: CASSLSAADTQYF; CDR3nt: TGTGCCAGCAGCTTATCAGCCGCAGATACGCAGTATTTT
v_gene: TRBV2; d_gene: NA; len: 14; j_gene: TRBJ2-3; abundance: NA; CDR3aa: CASSELASTDTQYF; CDR3nt: TGTGCCAGCAGTGAGCTTGCTAGCACAGATACGCAGTATTTT
v_gene: TRBV9; d_gene: TRBD2; len: 17; j_gene: TRBJ2-1; abundance: NA; CDR3aa: CASSEIAGGSLNNEQFF; CDR3nt: TGTGCCAGCAGCGAGATAGCGGGAGGGTCTTTGAACAATGAGCAGTTCTTC
v_gene: TRBV4-1; d_gene: NA; len: 15; j_gene: TRBJ1-1; abundance: NA; CDR3aa: CASSPRQAADTGAFF; CDR3nt: TGCGCCAGCAGCCCGAGACAGGCCGCGGATACGGGAGCTTTCTTT
v_gene: TRBV27; d_gene: NA; len: 16; j_gene: TRBJ1-4; abundance: NA; CDR3aa: CASSFTGRGDNEKLFF; CDR3nt: TGTGCCAGCAGTTTCACAGGAAGGGGGGATAATGAAAAACTGTTTTTT
v_gene: TRBV6-1; d_gene: NA; len: 13; j_gene: TRBJ2-5; abundance: once; CDR3aa: CASSGAGIETQYF; CDR3nt: TGTGCCAGCAGTGGGGCAGGGATAGAGACCCAGTACTTC
v_gene: TRBV27; d_gene: NA; len: 14; j_gene: TRBJ2-5; abundance: NA; CDR3aa: CASSFRGSEETQYF; CDR3nt: TGTGCCAGCAGTTTCAGGGGTTCGGAGGAGACCCAGTACTTC
v_gene: TRBV10-3; d_gene: TRBD2; len: 16; j_gene: TRBJ2-7; abundance: NA; CDR3aa: CAISDPGTSEAYEQYF; CDR3nt: TGTGCCATCAGTGACCCCGGGACTAGCGAGGCCTACGAGCAGTACTTC
v_gene: TRBV28; d_gene: NA; len: 15; j_gene: TRBJ2-5; abundance: NA; CDR3aa: CASIPDTDTVETQYF; CDR3nt: TGTGCCAGCATCCCCGACACCGATACCGTAGAGACCCAGTACTTC
v_gene: TRBV29-1; d_gene: TRBD2; len: 14; j_gene: TRBJ2-7; abundance: NA; CDR3aa: CSVRGSGGPSEQYF; CDR3nt: TGCAGCGTTCGGGGGAGCGGGGGCCCCTCCGAGCAGTACTTC
v_gene: TRBV10-3; d_gene: TRBD1; len: 16; j_gene: TRBJ2-7; abundance: NA; CDR3aa: CAVRSQSTGDPYEQYF; CDR3nt: TGTGCCGTGAGGTCCCAGAGCACAGGGGATCCCTACGAGCAGTACTTC
v_gene: TRBV6-6; d_gene: TRBD1; len: 14; j_gene: TRBJ2-7; abundance: NA; CDR3aa: CASTPGTGVYEQYF; CDR3nt: TGTGCCAGCACGCCCGGGACAGGGGTCTACGAGCAGTACTTC
v_gene: TRBV11-1; d_gene: NA; len: 14; j_gene: TRBJ1-2; abundance: NA; CDR3aa: CASSLVSLNYGYTF; CDR3nt: TGTGCCAGCAGCTTAGTCTCCCTTAACTATGGCTACACCTTC
v_gene: TRBV19; d_gene: NA; len: 13; j_gene: TRBJ2-7; abundance: NA; CDR3aa: CASSFGDVYEQYF; CDR3nt: TGTGCCAGTAGTTTCGGGGACGTCTACGAGCAGTACTTC
v_gene: TRBV5-8; d_gene: NA; len: 17; j_gene: TRBJ1-4; abundance: NA; CDR3aa: CASSLGGSRAVDEKLFF; CDR3nt: TGTGCCAGCAGCTTGGGGGGATCTCGCGCAGTGGATGAAAAACTGTTTTTT
v_gene: TRBV27; d_gene: NA; len: 14; j_gene: TRBJ2-7; abundance: once; CDR3aa: CASRRVDSSYEQYF; CDR3nt: TGTGCCAGCAGACGGGTCGACAGCTCCTACGAGCAGTACTTC